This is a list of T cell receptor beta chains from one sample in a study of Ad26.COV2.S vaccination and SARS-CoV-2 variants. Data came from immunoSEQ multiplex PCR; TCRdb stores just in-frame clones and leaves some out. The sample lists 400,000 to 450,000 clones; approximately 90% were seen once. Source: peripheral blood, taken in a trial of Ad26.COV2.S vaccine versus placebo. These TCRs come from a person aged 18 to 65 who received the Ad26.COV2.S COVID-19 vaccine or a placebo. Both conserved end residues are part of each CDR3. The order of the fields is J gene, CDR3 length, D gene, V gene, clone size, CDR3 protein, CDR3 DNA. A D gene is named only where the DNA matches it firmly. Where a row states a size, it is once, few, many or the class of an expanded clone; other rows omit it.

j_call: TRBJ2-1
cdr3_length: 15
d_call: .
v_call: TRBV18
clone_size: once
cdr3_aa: CASSPSAGPPWGQFF
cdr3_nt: TGTGCCAGCTCACCAAGCGCGGGTCCACCGTGGGGGCAGTTCTTC

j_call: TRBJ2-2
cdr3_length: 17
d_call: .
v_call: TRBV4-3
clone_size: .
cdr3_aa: CASSQFNFQAYTGELFF
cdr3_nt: TGCGCCAGCAGCCAATTTAATTTCCAGGCATACACCGGGGAGCTGTTTTTT

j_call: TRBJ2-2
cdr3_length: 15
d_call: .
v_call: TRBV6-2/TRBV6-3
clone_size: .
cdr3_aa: CASSYSGGYTGELFF
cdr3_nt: TGTGCCAGCAGTTACTCGGGGGGCTACACCGGGGAGCTGTTTTTT

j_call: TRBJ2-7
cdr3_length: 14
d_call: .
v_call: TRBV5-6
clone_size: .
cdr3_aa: CASSPAPGSLEQYF
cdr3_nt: TGTGCCAGCAGCCCAGCCCCAGGCTCTCTCGAGCAGTACTTC

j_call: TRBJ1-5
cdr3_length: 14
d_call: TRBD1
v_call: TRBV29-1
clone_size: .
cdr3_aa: CSPEGRDRGQPQHF
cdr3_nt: TGCAGCCCTGAAGGTCGGGACAGGGGTCAGCCCCAGCATTTT

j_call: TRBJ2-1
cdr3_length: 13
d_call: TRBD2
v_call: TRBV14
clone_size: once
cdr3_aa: CASSATSGGQQFF
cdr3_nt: TGTGCCAGCAGCGCAACTAGCGGGGGTCAGCAGTTCTTC

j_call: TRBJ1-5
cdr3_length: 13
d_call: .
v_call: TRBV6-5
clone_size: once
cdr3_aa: CASSFALSPPQHF
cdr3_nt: TGTGCCAGCAGCTTTGCTCTGAGCCCCCCCCAGCATTTT

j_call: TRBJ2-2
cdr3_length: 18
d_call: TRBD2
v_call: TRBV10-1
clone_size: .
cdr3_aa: CASSDRTSGGMNTGELFF
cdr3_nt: TGCGCCAGCAGTGATCGTACTAGCGGGGGAATGAACACCGGGGAGCTGTTTTTT

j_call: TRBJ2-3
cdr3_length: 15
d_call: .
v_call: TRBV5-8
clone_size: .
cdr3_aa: CASRKAGLSTDTQYF
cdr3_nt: TGTGCCAGCAGAAAAGCGGGCCTTTCCACAGATACGCAGTATTTT

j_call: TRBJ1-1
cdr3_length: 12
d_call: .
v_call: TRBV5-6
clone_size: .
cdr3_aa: CASSSEYTEAFF
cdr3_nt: TGTGCCAGCAGCTCGGAATACACTGAAGCTTTCTTT

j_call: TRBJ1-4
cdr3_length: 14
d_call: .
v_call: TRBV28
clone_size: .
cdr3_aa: CASRRWTSSEKLFF
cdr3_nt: TGTGCCAGCAGAAGATGGACGAGCTCCGAAAAACTGTTTTTT

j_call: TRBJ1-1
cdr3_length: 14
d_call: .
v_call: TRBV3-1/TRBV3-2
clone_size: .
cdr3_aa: CASSLRTRNTEAFF
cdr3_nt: TGTGCCAGCAGCCTTCGGACGAGGAACACTGAAGCTTTCTTT

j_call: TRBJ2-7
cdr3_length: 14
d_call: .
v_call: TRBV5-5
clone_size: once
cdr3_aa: CASSLVFGGLEQYF
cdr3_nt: TGTGCCAGCAGCTTGGTCTTTGGAGGGCTCGAGCAGTACTTC

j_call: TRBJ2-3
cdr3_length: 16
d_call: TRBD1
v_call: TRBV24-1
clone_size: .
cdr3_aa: CATSDFRDRGTDTQYF
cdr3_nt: TGTGCCACCAGTGACTTCCGGGACAGAGGCACAGATACGCAGTATTTT

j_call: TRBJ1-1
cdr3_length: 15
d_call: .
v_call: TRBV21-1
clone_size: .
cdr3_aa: CASSKEHRVFAEAFF
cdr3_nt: TGTGCCAGCAGCAAAGAGCACAGGGTTTTCGCTGAAGCTTTCTTT

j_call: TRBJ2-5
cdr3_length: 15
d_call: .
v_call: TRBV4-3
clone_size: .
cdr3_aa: CASSQDWGYQETQYF
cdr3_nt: TGCGCCAGCAGCCAAGATTGGGGATACCAAGAGACCCAGTACTTC

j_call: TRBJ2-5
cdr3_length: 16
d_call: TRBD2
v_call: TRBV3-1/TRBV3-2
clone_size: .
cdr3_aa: CASSQDSAGGLETQYF
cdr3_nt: TGTGCCAGCAGCCAAGATAGTGCGGGGGGCTTGGAGACCCAGTACTTC

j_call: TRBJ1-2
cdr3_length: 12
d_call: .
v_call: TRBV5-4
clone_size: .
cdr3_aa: CASSDGLYGYTF
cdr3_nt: TGTGCCAGCAGCGATGGACTTTATGGCTACACCTTC

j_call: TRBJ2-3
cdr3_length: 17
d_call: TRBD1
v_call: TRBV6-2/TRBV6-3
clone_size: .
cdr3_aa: CASSYPLGQGGTDTQYF
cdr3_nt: TGTGCCAGCAGTTACCCCCTCGGACAGGGGGGTACAGATACGCAGTATTTT